Presented here are 4 T cell receptor beta chains from one specimen sequenced in a study of T cell repertoires in cytomegalovirus infection (dated by TCRdb to about 2019). The data were produced on an Illumina HiSeq 1500. TCRdb's own reprocessing of the public reads used fastp at Q25 and MiXCR and kept productive beta chains. Records with the same CDR3 protein are collapsed into one entry carrying the most frequent genes and DNA. The sample table records around 740,000 distinct CDR3 sequences; roughly 35% of these occur just once. The top ten clonotypes cover about 2.8% of the sample. The sample taken for sequencing was PBMCs. All receptors come from a human donor in good health (CMV status not recorded). Some clones in this sample may be carry-over from other donors' samples.

A note on this clonotype: The conserved final phenylalanine or tryptophan is absent from the CDR3, which likely points to a read error. V is TRBV4-1 and J is TRBJ2-5; 8 positions match TRBD2. V lost 5 bases and J lost 4; bases outside the gene matches: 9. From germline, CDR1 is MGHRA and CDR2 YSYEKL. The CDR3 contains 15 residues. This CDR3 is CASSYPTSGRETQYL. CDR3 coding DNA: TGCGCCAGCAGCTACCCAACTAGCGGAAGAGAGACCCAGTACTTA.

This clonotype has a handful of counts. The chain combines TRBV30 with TRBJ1-2, with D tentatively TRBD1 (5 bases). The CDR3 is 15 residues long. The ends were cut back, 1 base at V and 1 base at J, with 13 bases in the middle. Germline V gene data show CDR1 as GTSNPN and CDR2 as SVGIG (reference sequence). This chain's CDR3 is CAWSDPGQGNYGYTF. The CDR3 DNA reads as TGTGCCTGGAGTGACCCCGGGCAGGGTAACTATGGCTACACCTTC.

The CDR3 DNA reads TGTGCCAGCAGCCAGACCGGGCCCTCCTACAATCAGCCCCAGCATTTT. Amino acids: CASSQTGPSYNQPQHF. This rearrangement joins TRBV28 to TRBJ1-5; D remains ambiguous. Germline CDR1 and CDR2: MDHEN and SYDVKM. Trimming shortened V by 6 bases and J by 3 bases, and 18 bases separated the two germline ends. The CDR3 loop spans 16 amino acids. The full variable domain, completed using reference TRBV28 and TRBJ1-5, is DVKVTQSSRYLVKRTGEKVFLECVQDMDHENMFWYRQDPGLGLRLIYFSYDVKMKEKGDIPEGYSVSREKKERFSLILESASTNQTSMYLCASSQTGPSYNQPQHFGDGTRLSIL.

V gene TRBV20-1 combines with J gene TRBJ1-6, with D maybe TRBD1 (5 bases). Germline loops: CDR1 DFQATT, CDR2 SNEGSKA (reference sequence). The CDR3 totals 12 residues. CDR3 in amino acids: CRAGRSNSPLHF. The CDR3 nucleotides read TGCAGGGCGGGACGGAGTAATTCACCCCTCCACTTT.